This is a list of T cell receptor beta chains from one sample in a study of long-term antiretroviral therapy in people with HIV. Generated by immunoSEQ multiplex PCR, the TCRdb table keeps only in-frame clones and is missing some. This repertoire shows some 29,000 clones, 85% to 90% found once; its top ten account for about 8%. The specimen was unsorted PBMCs, collected 3.2 years before starting antiretroviral therapy. The receptor set was obtained from a man aged 45-60 years with HIV. Both conserved end residues are part of each CDR3. D genes are given only for firm matches. Some rows have no size entry. The others give once, few or many, or a class for an expanded clone.

j_call: TRBJ1-1
d_call: TRBD1
clone_size: once
cdr3_length: 17
v_call: TRBV18
cdr3_aa: CASSPRKRDRGLTEAFF
cdr3_nt: TGTGCCAGCTCACCACGTAAAAGGGACAGGGGGCTGACTGAAGCTTTCTTT

j_call: TRBJ1-4
d_call: NA
clone_size: NA
cdr3_length: 15
v_call: TRBV21-1
cdr3_aa: CASSARRGADEKLFF
cdr3_nt: TGTGCCAGCAGCGCCCGACGGGGGGCCGATGAAAAACTGTTTTTT

j_call: TRBJ1-2
d_call: NA
clone_size: once
cdr3_length: 17
v_call: TRBV7-2
cdr3_aa: CASSLLPSSGGLVGYTF
cdr3_nt: TGTGCCAGCAGCTTACTCCCCTCCAGTGGGGGGCTCGTGGGCTACACCTTC

j_call: TRBJ1-4
d_call: NA
clone_size: NA
cdr3_length: 15
v_call: TRBV18
cdr3_aa: CASSPSTATNEKLFF
cdr3_nt: TGTGCCAGCTCACCGTCGACAGCAACTAATGAAAAACTGTTTTTT

j_call: TRBJ2-3
d_call: NA
clone_size: NA
cdr3_length: 14
v_call: TRBV11-3
cdr3_aa: CASSPWQGADTQYF
cdr3_nt: TGTGCCAGCAGTCCCTGGCAGGGAGCAGATACGCAGTATTTT

j_call: TRBJ2-1
d_call: NA
clone_size: once
cdr3_length: 15
v_call: TRBV15
cdr3_aa: CATSRDGQNYNEQFF
cdr3_nt: TGTGCCACCAGCAGAGATGGGCAGAACTACAATGAGCAGTTCTTC

j_call: TRBJ1-5
d_call: NA
clone_size: NA
cdr3_length: 13
v_call: TRBV2
cdr3_aa: CASRGDSNQPQHF
cdr3_nt: TGTGCCAGCCGGGGGGATAGCAATCAGCCCCAGCATTTT

j_call: TRBJ2-4
d_call: TRBD2
clone_size: NA
cdr3_length: 15
v_call: TRBV7-8
cdr3_aa: CASSPTGLAKGIQYF
cdr3_nt: TGTGCCAGCAGCCCTACCGGACTAGCGAAGGGCATTCAGTACTTC

j_call: TRBJ1-3
d_call: TRBD1
clone_size: NA
cdr3_length: 15
v_call: TRBV30
cdr3_aa: CAWTRGQSSGNTIYF
cdr3_nt: TGTGCCTGGACGAGGGGGCAAAGCTCTGGAAACACCATATATTTT

j_call: TRBJ1-1
d_call: NA
clone_size: NA
cdr3_length: 13
v_call: TRBV7-3
cdr3_aa: CASSQLTGAEAFF
cdr3_nt: TGTGCCAGCAGCCAATTAACCGGGGCTGAAGCTTTCTTT

j_call: TRBJ2-7
d_call: NA
clone_size: NA
cdr3_length: 13
v_call: TRBV7-9
cdr3_aa: CASSLFAGTEQYF
cdr3_nt: TGTGCCAGCAGCTTATTTGCAGGGACCGAGCAGTACTTC

j_call: TRBJ2-1
d_call: TRBD2
clone_size: NA
cdr3_length: 15
v_call: TRBV5-4
cdr3_aa: CASSTRLAGAVEQFF
cdr3_nt: TGTGCCAGCAGCACCCGACTAGCGGGAGCGGTTGAGCAGTTCTTC

j_call: TRBJ1-1
d_call: NA
clone_size: once
cdr3_length: 13
v_call: TRBV5-1
cdr3_aa: CASSLEWYTEAFF
cdr3_nt: TGCGCCAGCAGCTTGGAGTGGTACACTGAAGCTTTCTTT

j_call: TRBJ2-7
d_call: NA
clone_size: NA
cdr3_length: 13
v_call: TRBV11-2
cdr3_aa: CASSFSPAYEQYF
cdr3_nt: TGTGCCAGCAGCTTTAGTCCAGCCTACGAGCAGTACTTC

j_call: TRBJ1-5
d_call: TRBD1
clone_size: NA
cdr3_length: 19
v_call: TRBV5-8
cdr3_aa: CASSLVAGGGVYSNQPQHF
cdr3_nt: TGTGCCAGCAGCTTGGTTGCAGGGGGCGGTGTATATAGCAATCAGCCCCAGCATTTT

j_call: TRBJ2-2
d_call: NA
clone_size: NA
cdr3_length: 19
v_call: TRBV1
cdr3_aa: CTSSQDGLAGVDLAGELFF
cdr3_nt: TGCACCAGCAGCCAAGATGGACTAGCGGGAGTGGACCTGGCCGGGGAGCTGTTTTTT

j_call: TRBJ2-7
d_call: NA
clone_size: NA
cdr3_length: 14
v_call: TRBV9
cdr3_aa: CASSVSGALHEQYF
cdr3_nt: TGTGCCAGCAGCGTCTCGGGGGCCCTCCACGAGCAGTACTTC

j_call: TRBJ2-2
d_call: NA
clone_size: once
cdr3_length: 18
v_call: TRBV5-4
cdr3_aa: CASSFTSFAGPNTGELFF
cdr3_nt: TGTGCCAGCAGCTTCACCTCTTTTGCGGGACCGAACACCGGGGAGCTGTTTTTT

j_call: TRBJ2-7
d_call: NA
clone_size: NA
cdr3_length: 14
v_call: TRBV9
cdr3_aa: CASSVDVARNEQYF
cdr3_nt: TGTGCCAGCAGCGTAGACGTAGCGAGAAACGAGCAGTACTTC

j_call: TRBJ1-2
d_call: NA
clone_size: NA
cdr3_length: 13
v_call: TRBV5-6
cdr3_aa: CASSLRDPYGYTF
cdr3_nt: TGTGCCAGCAGCTTAAGGGACCCCTATGGCTACACCTTC

j_call: TRBJ2-3
d_call: NA
clone_size: NA
cdr3_length: 17
v_call: TRBV13
cdr3_aa: CASSIPGPPISTDTQYF
cdr3_nt: TGTGCCAGCAGCATCCCTGGACCCCCGATATCCACAGATACGCAGTATTTT

j_call: TRBJ1-6
d_call: NA
clone_size: few
cdr3_length: 16
v_call: TRBV7-9
cdr3_aa: CASSSQNRNPNSPLHF
cdr3_nt: TGTGCCAGCAGCTCTCAAAACAGGAACCCGAATTCACCCCTCCACTTT

j_call: TRBJ2-3
d_call: TRBD2
clone_size: NA
cdr3_length: 16
v_call: TRBV7-2
cdr3_aa: CASSLGLAGSTDTQYF
cdr3_nt: TGTGCCAGCAGCCTAGGACTAGCGGGAAGCACAGATACGCAGTATTTT

j_call: TRBJ2-7
d_call: NA
clone_size: NA
cdr3_length: 13
v_call: TRBV28
cdr3_aa: CASSHSPIYEQYF
cdr3_nt: TGTGCCAGCAGCCACAGCCCCATCTACGAGCAGTACTTC

j_call: TRBJ1-4
d_call: TRBD1
clone_size: once
cdr3_length: 15
v_call: TRBV7-9
cdr3_aa: CASSLGQGLNEKLFF
cdr3_nt: TGTGCCAGCAGCTTGGGACAGGGTCTCAATGAAAAACTGTTTTTT

j_call: TRBJ2-1
d_call: NA
clone_size: NA
cdr3_length: 14
v_call: TRBV7-7
cdr3_aa: CASSSATTHNEQFF
cdr3_nt: TGTGCCAGCAGCTCTGCGACTACTCACAATGAGCAGTTCTTC

j_call: TRBJ1-5
d_call: NA
clone_size: NA
cdr3_length: 14
v_call: TRBV19
cdr3_aa: CASAELGGNQPQHF
cdr3_nt: TGTGCCAGTGCAGAGTTGGGGGGCAATCAGCCCCAGCATTTT

j_call: TRBJ1-5
d_call: NA
clone_size: few
cdr3_length: 17
v_call: TRBV14
cdr3_aa: CASSQERTQGLNQPQHF
cdr3_nt: TGTGCCAGCAGCCAAGAACGTACGCAGGGGCTAAATCAGCCCCAGCATTTT

j_call: TRBJ1-1
d_call: NA
clone_size: NA
cdr3_length: 14
v_call: TRBV9
cdr3_aa: CASSFREGNTEAFF
cdr3_nt: TGTGCCAGCAGCTTCAGGGAGGGAAACACTGAAGCTTTCTTT

j_call: TRBJ2-7
d_call: TRBD1
clone_size: NA
cdr3_length: 15
v_call: TRBV30
cdr3_aa: CAWRRTGTGNYEQYF
cdr3_nt: TGTGCCTGGAGACGAACCGGGACAGGGAACTACGAGCAGTACTTC

j_call: TRBJ1-2
d_call: NA
clone_size: NA
cdr3_length: 14
v_call: TRBV6-1
cdr3_aa: CASSEGGGSYGYTF
cdr3_nt: TGTGCCAGCAGTGAAGGTGGGGGTTCCTATGGCTACACCTTC

j_call: TRBJ2-3
d_call: TRBD2
clone_size: NA
cdr3_length: 17
v_call: TRBV5-1
cdr3_aa: CASSEKTSGAAQDTQYF
cdr3_nt: TGCGCCAGCTCCGAAAAGACTAGCGGGGCTGCACAGGATACGCAGTATTTT